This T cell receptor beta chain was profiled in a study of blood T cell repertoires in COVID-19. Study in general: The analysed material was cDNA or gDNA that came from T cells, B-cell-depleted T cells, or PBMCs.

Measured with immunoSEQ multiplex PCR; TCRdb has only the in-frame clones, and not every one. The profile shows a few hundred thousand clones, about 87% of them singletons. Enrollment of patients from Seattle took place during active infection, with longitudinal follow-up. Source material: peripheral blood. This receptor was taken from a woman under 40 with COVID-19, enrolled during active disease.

The DNA of the CDR3 is TGTGCCAGCAGTTTACAAGGGAGCTATAATTCACCCCTCCACTTT. Translating gives CASSLQGSYNSPLHF. J is TRBJ1-6 and V is TRBV28; D gene ambiguous. The CDR3 is made up of 15 amino acids. Germline V lookup: CDR1 MDHEN, CDR2 SYDVKM. Trimming pared 2 bases from V and 3 bases from J, leaving 8 bases between.